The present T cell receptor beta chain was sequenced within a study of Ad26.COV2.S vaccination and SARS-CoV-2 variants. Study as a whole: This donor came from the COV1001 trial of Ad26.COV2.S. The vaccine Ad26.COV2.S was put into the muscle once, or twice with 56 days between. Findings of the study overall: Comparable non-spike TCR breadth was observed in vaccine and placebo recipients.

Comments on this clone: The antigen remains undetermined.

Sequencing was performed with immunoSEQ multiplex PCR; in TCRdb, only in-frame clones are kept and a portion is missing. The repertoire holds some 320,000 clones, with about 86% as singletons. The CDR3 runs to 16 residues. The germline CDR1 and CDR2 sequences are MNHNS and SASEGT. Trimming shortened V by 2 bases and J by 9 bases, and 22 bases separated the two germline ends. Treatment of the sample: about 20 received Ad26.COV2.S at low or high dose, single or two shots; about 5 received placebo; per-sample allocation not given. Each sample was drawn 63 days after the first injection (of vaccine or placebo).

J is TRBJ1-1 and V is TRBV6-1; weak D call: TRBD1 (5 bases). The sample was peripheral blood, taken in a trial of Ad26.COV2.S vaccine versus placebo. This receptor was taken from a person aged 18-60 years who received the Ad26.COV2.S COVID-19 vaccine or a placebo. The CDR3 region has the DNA TGTGCCAGCAGTGAATGGGTGAGAGTGTTGGGGGAAAAAGCTTTCTTT. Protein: CASSEWVRVLGEKAFF.